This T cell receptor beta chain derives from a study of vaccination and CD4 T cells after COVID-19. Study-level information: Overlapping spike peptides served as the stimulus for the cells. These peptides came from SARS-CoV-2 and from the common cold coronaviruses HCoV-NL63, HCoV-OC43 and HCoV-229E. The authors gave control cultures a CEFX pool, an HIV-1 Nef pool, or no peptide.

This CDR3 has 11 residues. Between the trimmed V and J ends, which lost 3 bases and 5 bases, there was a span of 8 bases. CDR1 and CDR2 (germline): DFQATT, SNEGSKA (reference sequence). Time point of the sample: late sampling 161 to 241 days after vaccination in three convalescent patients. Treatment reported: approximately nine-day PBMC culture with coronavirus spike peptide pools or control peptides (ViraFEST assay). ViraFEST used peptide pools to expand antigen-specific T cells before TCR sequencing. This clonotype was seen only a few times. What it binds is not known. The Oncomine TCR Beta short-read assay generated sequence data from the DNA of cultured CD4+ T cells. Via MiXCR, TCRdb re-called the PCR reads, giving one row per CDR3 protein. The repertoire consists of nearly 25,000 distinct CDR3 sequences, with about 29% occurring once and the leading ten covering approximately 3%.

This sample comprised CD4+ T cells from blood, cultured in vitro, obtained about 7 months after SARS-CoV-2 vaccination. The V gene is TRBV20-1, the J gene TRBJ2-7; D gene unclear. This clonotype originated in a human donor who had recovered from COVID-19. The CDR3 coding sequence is TGCAGTGCTAGGCATACACACGAGCAGTACTTC. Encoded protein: CSARHTHEQYF.